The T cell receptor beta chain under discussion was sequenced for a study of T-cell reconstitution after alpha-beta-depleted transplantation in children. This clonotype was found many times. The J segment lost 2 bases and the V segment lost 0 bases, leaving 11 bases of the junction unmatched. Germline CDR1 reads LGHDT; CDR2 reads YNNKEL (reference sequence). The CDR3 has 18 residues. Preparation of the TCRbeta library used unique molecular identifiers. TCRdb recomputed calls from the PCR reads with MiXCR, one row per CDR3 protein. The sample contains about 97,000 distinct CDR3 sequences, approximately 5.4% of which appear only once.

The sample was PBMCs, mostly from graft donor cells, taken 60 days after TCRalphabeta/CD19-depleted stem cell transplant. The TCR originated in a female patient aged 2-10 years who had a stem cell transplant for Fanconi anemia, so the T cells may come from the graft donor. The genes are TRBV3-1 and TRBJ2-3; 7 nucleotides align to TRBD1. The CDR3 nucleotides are TGTGCCAGCAGCCAAGACCCTTGGGACAGTTACTTCACAGATACGCAGTATTTT. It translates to CASSQDPWDSYFTDTQYF.